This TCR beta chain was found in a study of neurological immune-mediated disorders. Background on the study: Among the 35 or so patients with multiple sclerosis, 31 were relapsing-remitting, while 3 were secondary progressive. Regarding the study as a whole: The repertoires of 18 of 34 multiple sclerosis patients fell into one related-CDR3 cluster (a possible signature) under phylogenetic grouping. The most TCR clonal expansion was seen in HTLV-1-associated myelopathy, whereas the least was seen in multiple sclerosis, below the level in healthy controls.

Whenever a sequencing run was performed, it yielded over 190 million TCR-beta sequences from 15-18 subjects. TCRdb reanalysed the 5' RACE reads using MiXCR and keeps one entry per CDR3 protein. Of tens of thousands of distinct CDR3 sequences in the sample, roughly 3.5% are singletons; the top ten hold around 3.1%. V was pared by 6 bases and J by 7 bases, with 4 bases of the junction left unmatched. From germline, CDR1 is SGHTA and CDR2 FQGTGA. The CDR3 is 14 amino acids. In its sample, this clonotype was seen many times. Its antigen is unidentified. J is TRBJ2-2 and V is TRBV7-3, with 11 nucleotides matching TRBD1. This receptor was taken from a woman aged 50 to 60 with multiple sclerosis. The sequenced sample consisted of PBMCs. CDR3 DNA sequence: TGTGCCAGCAGTTCGGGACAGGGGGTCGGGGAGCTGTTTTTT. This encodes CASSSGQGVGELFF.